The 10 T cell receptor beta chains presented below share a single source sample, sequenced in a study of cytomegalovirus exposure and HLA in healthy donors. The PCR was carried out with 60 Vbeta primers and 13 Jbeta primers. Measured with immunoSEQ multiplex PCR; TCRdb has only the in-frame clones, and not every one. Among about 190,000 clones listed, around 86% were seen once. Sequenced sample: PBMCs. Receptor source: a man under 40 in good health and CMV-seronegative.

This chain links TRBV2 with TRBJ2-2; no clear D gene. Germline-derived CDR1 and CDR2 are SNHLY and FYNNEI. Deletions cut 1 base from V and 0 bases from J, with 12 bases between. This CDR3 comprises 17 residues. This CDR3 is CASSEVTSVANTGELFF. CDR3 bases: TGTGCCAGCAGTGAAGTTACCAGCGTCGCGAACACCGGGGAGCTGTTTTTT.

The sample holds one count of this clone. For the CDR3, the DNA is TGTGCCAGCAGCCCTTCTAGCGGGGTTGGCACCGGGGAGCTGTTTTTT. It is translated as CASSPSSGVGTGELFF. The chain links TRBV11-2 to TRBJ2-2, with 9 bases aligning to TRBD2. This CDR3 is built from 16 residues. Germline V lookup: CDR1 SGHAT, CDR2 FQNNGV. V lost 5 bases and J lost 4; bases outside the gene matches: 8.

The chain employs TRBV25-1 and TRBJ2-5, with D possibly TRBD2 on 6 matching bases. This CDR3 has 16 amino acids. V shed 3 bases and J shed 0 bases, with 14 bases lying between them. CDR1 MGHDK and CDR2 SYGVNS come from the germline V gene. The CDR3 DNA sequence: TGTGCCAGCAGTGAGATAGCTAGCGTATACCAAGAGACCCAGTACTTC. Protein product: CASSEIASVYQETQYF.

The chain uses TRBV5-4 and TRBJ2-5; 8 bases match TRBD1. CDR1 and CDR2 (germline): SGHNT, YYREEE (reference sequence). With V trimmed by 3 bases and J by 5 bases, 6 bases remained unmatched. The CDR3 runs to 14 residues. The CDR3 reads CASSYDRGGETQYF. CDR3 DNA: TGTGCCAGCAGCTATGACAGGGGCGGCGAGACCCAGTACTTC. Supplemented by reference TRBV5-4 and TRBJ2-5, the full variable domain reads ETGVTQSPTHLIKTRGQQVTLRCSSQSGHNTVSWYQQALGQGPQFIFQYYREEENGRGNFPPRFSGLQFPNYSSELNVNALELDDSALYLCASSYDRGGETQYFGPGTRLLVL.

DNA of the CDR3: TGTGCCAGCAGTTACTCTCGGGGGGACTATGGCTACACCTTC. Translating it yields CASSYSRGDYGYTF. The chain uses TRBV6-5 and TRBJ1-2; tentatively, D is TRBD1 (5 bases). CDR1 MNHEY and CDR2 SVGAGI come from the germline V gene. CDR3 length: 14 residues. V lost 0 bases to trimming and J lost 3 bases, with 8 bases between them.

The CDR3 reads CASSQDRAGYYGYTF. The CDR3 bases are TGCGCCAGCAGCCAAGACAGAGCAGGGTACTATGGCTACACCTTC. V usage is TRBV4-3 and J usage is TRBJ1-2; TRBD1 might be the D (5 bases). The CDR3 has 15 residues. Germline V gene data show CDR1 as LGHNA and CDR2 as YSLEER. Trimming shortened V by 0 bases and J by 3 bases, and 11 bases separated the two germline ends.

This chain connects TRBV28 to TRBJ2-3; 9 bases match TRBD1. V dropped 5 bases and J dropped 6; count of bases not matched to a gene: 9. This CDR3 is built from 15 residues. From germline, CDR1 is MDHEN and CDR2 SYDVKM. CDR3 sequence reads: CASSPHGTGLDTQYF. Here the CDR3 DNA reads TGTGCCAGCAGTCCCCATGGGACAGGGTTGGATACGCAGTATTTT.

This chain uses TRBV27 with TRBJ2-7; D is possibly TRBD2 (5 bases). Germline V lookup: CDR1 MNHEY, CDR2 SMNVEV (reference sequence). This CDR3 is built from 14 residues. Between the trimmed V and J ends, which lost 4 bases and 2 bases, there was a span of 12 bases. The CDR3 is CASSSGIRAYEQYF. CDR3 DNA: TGTGCCAGCAGTTCCGGGATCCGCGCCTACGAGCAGTACTTC.

The CDR3 region has the DNA TGTGCCAGCATGGGACAGGGACAGACTGGGGCCAACGTCCTGACTTTC. It is translated as CASMGQGQTGANVLTF. The chain joins TRBV6-6 to TRBJ2-6, with 9 bases that match TRBD1. The trim removed 7 bases at V and 2 bases at J, leaving 6 bases unmatched. Germline CDR1 and CDR2: MNHNY and SVGAGI (reference sequence). CDR3 length: 16 amino acids.

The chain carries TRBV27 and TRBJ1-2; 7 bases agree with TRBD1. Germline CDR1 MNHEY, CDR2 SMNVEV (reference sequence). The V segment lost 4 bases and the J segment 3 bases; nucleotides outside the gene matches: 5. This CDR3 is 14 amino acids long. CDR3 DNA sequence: TGTGCCAGCAGTTACAGGGGCACCCACTATGGCTACACCTTC. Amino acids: CASSYRGTHYGYTF.